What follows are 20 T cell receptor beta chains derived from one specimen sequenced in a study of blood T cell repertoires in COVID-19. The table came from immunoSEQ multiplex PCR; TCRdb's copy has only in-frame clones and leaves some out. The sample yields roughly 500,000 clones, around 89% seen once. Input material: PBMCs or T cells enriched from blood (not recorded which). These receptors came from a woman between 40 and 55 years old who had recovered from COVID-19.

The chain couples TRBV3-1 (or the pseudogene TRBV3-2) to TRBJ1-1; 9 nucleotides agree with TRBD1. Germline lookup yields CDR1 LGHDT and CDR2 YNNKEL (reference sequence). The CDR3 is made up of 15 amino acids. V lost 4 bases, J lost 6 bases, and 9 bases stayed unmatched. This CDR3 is CASSRRGTGSAEAFF. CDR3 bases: TGTGCCAGCAGCCGGAGAGGGACAGGGAGCGCTGAAGCTTTCTTT.

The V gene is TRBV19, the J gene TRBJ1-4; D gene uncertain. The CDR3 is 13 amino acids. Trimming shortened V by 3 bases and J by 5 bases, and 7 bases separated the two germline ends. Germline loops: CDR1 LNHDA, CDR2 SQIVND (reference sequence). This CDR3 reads CASSMGANEKLFF. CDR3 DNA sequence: TGTGCCAGTAGTATGGGAGCGAATGAAAAACTGTTTTTT.

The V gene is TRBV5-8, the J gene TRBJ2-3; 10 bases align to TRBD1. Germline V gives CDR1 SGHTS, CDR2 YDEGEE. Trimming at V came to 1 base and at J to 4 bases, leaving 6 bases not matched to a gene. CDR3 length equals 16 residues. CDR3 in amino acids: CASSLRPGQGSDTQYF. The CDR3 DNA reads TGTGCCAGCAGCTTGCGTCCGGGACAGGGGTCAGATACGCAGTATTTT.

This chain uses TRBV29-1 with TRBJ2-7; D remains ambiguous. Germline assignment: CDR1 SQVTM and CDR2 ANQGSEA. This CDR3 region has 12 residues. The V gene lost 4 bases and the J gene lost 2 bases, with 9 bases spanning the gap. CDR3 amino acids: CSVAGRPYEQYF. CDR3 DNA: TGCAGCGTTGCGGGTCGGCCCTACGAGCAGTACTTC.

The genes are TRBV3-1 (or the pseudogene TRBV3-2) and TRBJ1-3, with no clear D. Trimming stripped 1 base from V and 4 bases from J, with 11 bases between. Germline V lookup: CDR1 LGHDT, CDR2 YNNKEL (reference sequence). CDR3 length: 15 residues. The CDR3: CASSQVFRGGNTIYF. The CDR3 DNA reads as TGTGCCAGCAGCCAAGTTTTCCGCGGGGGAAACACCATATATTTT.

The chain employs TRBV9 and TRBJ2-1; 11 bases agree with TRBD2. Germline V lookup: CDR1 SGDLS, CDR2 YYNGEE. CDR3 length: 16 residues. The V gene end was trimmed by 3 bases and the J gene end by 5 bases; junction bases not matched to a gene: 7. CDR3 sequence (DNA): TGTGCCAGCAGCGAGACCGGGACTAGCGGAGACAATGAGCAGTTCTTC. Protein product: CASSETGTSGDNEQFF.

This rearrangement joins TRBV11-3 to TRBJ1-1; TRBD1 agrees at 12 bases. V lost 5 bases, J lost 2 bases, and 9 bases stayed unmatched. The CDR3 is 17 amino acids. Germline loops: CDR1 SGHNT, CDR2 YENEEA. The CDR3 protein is CASSPGQGAGSNTEAFF. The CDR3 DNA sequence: TGTGCCAGCAGCCCGGGACAGGGGGCCGGCAGCAACACTGAAGCTTTCTTT.

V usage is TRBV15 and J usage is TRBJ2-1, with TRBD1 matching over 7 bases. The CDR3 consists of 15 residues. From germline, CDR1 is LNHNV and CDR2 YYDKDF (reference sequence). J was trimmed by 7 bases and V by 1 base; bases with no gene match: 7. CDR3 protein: CATSRVKTGMNEQFF. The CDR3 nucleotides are TGTGCCACCAGCAGAGTCAAGACAGGGATGAATGAGCAGTTCTTC.

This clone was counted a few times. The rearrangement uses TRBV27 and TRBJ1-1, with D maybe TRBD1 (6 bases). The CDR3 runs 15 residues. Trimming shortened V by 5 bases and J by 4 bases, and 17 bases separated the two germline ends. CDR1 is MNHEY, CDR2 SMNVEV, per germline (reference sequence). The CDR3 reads CASSPSRGDSTEAFF. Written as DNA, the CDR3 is TGTGCCAGCAGTCCATCCAGGGGAGATTCCACTGAAGCTTTCTTT.

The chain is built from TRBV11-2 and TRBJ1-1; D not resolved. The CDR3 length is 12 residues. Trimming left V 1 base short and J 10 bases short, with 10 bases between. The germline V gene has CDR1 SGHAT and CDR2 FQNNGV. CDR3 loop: CASSLVVSGAFF. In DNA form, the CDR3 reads TGTGCCAGCAGCTTAGTAGTCTCTGGAGCTTTCTTT.

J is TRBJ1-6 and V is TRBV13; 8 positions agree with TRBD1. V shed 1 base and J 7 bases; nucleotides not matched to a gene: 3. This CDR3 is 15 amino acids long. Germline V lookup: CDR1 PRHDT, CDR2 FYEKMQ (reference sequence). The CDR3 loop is CASSLAQGVNSPLHF. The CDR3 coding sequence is TGTGCCAGCAGCTTAGCACAGGGGGTAAATTCACCCCTCCACTTT.

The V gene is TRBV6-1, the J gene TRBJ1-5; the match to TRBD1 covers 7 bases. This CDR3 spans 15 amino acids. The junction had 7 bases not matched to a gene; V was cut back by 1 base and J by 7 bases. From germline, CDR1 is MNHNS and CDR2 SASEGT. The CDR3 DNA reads TGTGCCAGCAGTGAAGGACAGGGTGGATACCAGCCCCAGCATTTT. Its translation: CASSEGQGGYQPQHF.

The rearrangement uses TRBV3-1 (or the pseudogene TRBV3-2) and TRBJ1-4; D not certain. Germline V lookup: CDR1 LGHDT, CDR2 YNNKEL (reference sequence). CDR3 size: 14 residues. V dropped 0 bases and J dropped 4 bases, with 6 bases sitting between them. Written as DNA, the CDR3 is TGTGCCAGCAGCCAAGAATCCAATAATGAAAAACTGTTTTTT. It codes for CASSQESNNEKLFF.

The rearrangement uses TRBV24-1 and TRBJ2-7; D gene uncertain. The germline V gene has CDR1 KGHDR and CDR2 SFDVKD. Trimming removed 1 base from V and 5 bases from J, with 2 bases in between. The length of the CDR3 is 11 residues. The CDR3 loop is CATSDFNEQYF. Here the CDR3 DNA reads TGTGCCACCAGTGATTTCAACGAGCAGTACTTC.

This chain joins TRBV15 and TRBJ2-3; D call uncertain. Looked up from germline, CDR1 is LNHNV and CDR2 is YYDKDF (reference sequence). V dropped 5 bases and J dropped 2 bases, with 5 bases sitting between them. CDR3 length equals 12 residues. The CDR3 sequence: CATSWHTDTQYF. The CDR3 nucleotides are TGTGCCACCAGCTGGCACACAGATACGCAGTATTTT.

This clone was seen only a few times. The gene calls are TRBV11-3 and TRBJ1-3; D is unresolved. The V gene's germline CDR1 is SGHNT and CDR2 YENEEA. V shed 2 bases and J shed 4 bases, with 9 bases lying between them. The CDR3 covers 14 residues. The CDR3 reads CASSLTIRGNTIYF. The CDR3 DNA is TGTGCCAGCAGCTTAACCATCAGAGGAAACACCATATATTTT.

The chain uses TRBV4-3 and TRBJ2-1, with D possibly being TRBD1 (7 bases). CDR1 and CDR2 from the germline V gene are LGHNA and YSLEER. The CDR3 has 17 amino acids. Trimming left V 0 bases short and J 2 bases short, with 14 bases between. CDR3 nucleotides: TGCGCCAGCAGCCAAGACCATAGCAGGGGGGCCTACAATGAGCAGTTCTTC. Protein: CASSQDHSRGAYNEQFF.

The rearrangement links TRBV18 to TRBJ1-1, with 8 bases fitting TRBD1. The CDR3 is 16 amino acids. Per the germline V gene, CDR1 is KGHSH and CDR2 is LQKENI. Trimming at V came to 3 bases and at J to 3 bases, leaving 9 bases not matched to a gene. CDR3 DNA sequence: TGTGCCAGCTCACCCACCCCAGGGGGCGAGGACACTGAAGCTTTCTTT. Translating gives CASSPTPGGEDTEAFF. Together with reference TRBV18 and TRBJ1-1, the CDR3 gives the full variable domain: NAGVMQNPRHLVRRRGQEARLRCSPMKGHSHVYWYRQLPEEGLKFMVYLQKENIIDESGMPKERFSAEFPKEGPSILRIQQVVRGDSAAYFCASSPTPGGEDTEAFFGQGTRLTVV.

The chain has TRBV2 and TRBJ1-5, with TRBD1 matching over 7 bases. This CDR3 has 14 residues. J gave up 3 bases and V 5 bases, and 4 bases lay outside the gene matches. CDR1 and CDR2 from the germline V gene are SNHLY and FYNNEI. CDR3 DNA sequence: TGTGCCAGCAGTAAGGGACAGTCCAATCAGCCCCAGCATTTT. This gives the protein CASSKGQSNQPQHF.

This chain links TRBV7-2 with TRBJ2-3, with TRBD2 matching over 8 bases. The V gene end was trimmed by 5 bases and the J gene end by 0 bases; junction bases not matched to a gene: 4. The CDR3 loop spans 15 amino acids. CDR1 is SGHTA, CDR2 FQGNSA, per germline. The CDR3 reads CASSAPSGSTDTQYF. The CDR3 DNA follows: TGTGCCAGCAGCGCCCCTAGCGGGAGCACAGATACGCAGTATTTT.